Below are 17 T cell receptor beta chains sequenced from a single sample in a study of blood T cell repertoires in COVID-19. The assay was immunoSEQ multiplex PCR, and TCRdb's table has in-frame clones only and misses some. The data contain about 230,000 clones, roughly 80% of them singletons. Material for sequencing was peripheral blood. The receptor source for this set is a woman over 75 with active or convalescent COVID-19.

V usage is TRBV10-3 and J usage is TRBJ2-3, with 13 bases matching TRBD2. CDR1 and CDR2 (germline): ENHRY, SYGVKD. V dropped 0 bases and J dropped 1; count of bases not matched to a gene: 13. The CDR3 covers 21 residues. In DNA form, the CDR3 reads TGTGCCATCAGTGAGTCGAGGACTAGCGGGAGAACTAGACCGGGCACAGATACGCAGTATTTT. It is translated as CAISESRTSGRTRPGTDTQYF.

This clone was counted between two and nine times. The chain is built from TRBV5-8 and TRBJ2-5, with 13 bases fitting TRBD2. CDR1 is SGHTS, CDR2 YDEGEE, per germline. Trimming took 3 bases from V and 5 from J; bases not matched to a gene: 7. The CDR3 has 16 residues. The CDR3 is CASSYGTSGAPETQYF. The CDR3 region has the DNA TGTGCCAGCAGCTATGGGACTAGCGGGGCCCCGGAGACCCAGTACTTC.

V is TRBV7-2 and J is TRBJ2-7, with 8 bases lining up with TRBD2. Germline CDR1 SGHTA, CDR2 FQGNSA. The ends lost 2 bases at V and 3 bases at J; junction bases unmatched: 9. This CDR3 region has 16 residues. This CDR3 reads CASSLNDRAGVYEQYF. CDR3 sequence (DNA): TGTGCCAGCAGCTTAAACGACCGAGCGGGAGTCTACGAGCAGTACTTC.

This chain joins TRBV9 and TRBJ1-1; 8 bases map to TRBD1. Germline trimming cut 3 bases from V and 0 bases from J; bases unmatched to any gene: 4. This CDR3 comprises 15 residues. CDR1 is SGDLS and CDR2 is YYNGEE in the germline V gene. The DNA for the CDR3 is TGTGCCAGCAGCGCACAGGGGGGCTTGAACACTGAAGCTTTCTTT. Amino acid sequence: CASSAQGGLNTEAFF. The full variable domain, with the rest looked up from reference TRBV9 and TRBJ1-1, is DSGVTQTPKHLITATGQRVTLRCSPRSGDLSVYWYQQSLDQGLQFLIQYYNGEERAKGNILERFSAQQFPDLHSELNLSSLELGDSALYFCASSAQGGLNTEAFFGQGTRLTVV.

The chain combines TRBV12-5 with TRBJ2-2; a possible D gene is TRBD1 (6 bases). CDR1 and CDR2 (germline): LGHNT, FRNRAP. This CDR3 has 14 amino acids. The V gene lost 6 bases and the J gene lost 1 base, with 9 bases spanning the gap. DNA for the CDR3: TGTGCTAGTGGCCGGGGACAGAACACCGGGGAGCTGTTTTTT. Its translation is CASGRGQNTGELFF.

This chain uses TRBV3-1 (or the pseudogene TRBV3-2) with TRBJ2-2, with TRBD2 matching over 7 bases. This CDR3 comprises 16 residues. The J segment lost 2 bases and the V segment lost 1 base, leaving 4 bases of the junction unmatched. CDR1 and CDR2 from the germline V gene are LGHDT and YNNKEL (reference sequence). In DNA, the CDR3 is TGTGCCAGCAGCCAAGGGGAGCGGGACAACACCGGGGAGCTGTTTTTT. This sequence encodes CASSQGERDNTGELFF.

This chain connects TRBV3-1 (or the pseudogene TRBV3-2) to TRBJ2-3; perhaps TRBD1 as D (6 bases). This CDR3 contains 15 residues. Germline V gene sequence: CDR1 LGHDT, CDR2 YNNKEL (reference sequence). The ends were cut back, 4 bases at V and 1 base at J, with 12 bases in the middle. This CDR3 is CASSPLDRRTDTQYF. DNA of the CDR3: TGTGCCAGCAGCCCCTTGGACAGACGCACAGATACGCAGTATTTT.

This clone was seen only a few times. The chain carries TRBV7-9 and TRBJ2-5, with D possibly matching TRBD1 (5 bases). Trimming removed 2 bases from V and 1 base from J, with 11 bases in between. CDR3 length: 15 residues. Germline V gives CDR1 SEHNR, CDR2 FQNEAQ (reference sequence). CDR3 residues: CASSLRGRAQETQYF. For the CDR3, the DNA is TGTGCCAGCAGCTTAAGGGGCAGAGCCCAAGAGACCCAGTACTTC.

The V gene is TRBV6-5, the J gene TRBJ1-2; the D gene is possibly TRBD1 (5 bases). The ends were cut back, 6 bases at V and 6 bases at J, with 11 bases in the middle. The V gene's germline CDR1 is MNHEY and CDR2 SVGAGI. This CDR3 spans 12 amino acids. The CDR3 here is CASSRDRNGYTF. The CDR3 DNA reads TGTGCCAGCAGCCGTGACAGAAATGGCTACACCTTC.

The rearrangement uses TRBV11-3 and TRBJ1-2; 8 bases line up with TRBD1. Losses at the gene ends were 4 bases for V and 4 bases for J; bases not matched to a gene: 11. Per the germline V gene, CDR1 is SGHNT and CDR2 is YENEEA. The CDR3 covers 16 residues. This CDR3 is CASSSDSAGGPYGYTF. CDR3 in DNA: TGTGCCAGCAGCTCAGATAGTGCAGGGGGCCCCTATGGCTACACCTTC.

The rearrangement joins TRBV7-2 to TRBJ1-2; D unclear. CDR1 and CDR2 from the germline V gene are SGHTA and FQGNSA. Trimming shortened V by 1 base and J by 7 bases, and 7 bases separated the two germline ends. The CDR3 is made up of 12 amino acids. CDR3 nucleotides: TGTGCCAGCAGCTTAGGGCGGGCTGGCTACACCTTC. Residues: CASSLGRAGYTF.

CDR3 coding DNA: TGCGCCAGCAGCGATAGCGGGGGAGGCACAGATACGCAGTATTTT. It specifies CASSDSGGGTDTQYF. V is TRBV5-1 and J is TRBJ2-3, with 9 nucleotides matching TRBD2. The CDR3 is made up of 15 amino acids. Unmatched junction bases numbered 4, after V lost 4 bases and J lost 1 base. Germline V gives CDR1 SGHRS, CDR2 YFSETQ.

The chain carries TRBV25-1 and TRBJ2-6; unclear D gene. V lost 4 bases and J 2 bases, leaving 9 bases between the germline ends. The germline gives CDR1 MGHDK, CDR2 SYGVNS. The CDR3 is made up of 15 amino acids. The CDR3 DNA is TGTGCCAGCAGTGTACACCTTCCTGGGGCCAACGTCCTGACTTTC. Translated: CASSVHLPGANVLTF.

The rearrangement uses TRBV7-9 and TRBJ1-5; maybe TRBD1 (5 bases). Trimming stripped 5 bases from V and 3 bases from J, with 8 bases between. The CDR3 length is 13 residues. Germline V gives CDR1 SEHNR, CDR2 FQNEAQ (reference sequence). The CDR3 region is CASSAGYNQPQHF. CDR3 coding DNA: TGTGCCAGCAGCGCAGGGTACAATCAGCCCCAGCATTTT.

The chain uses TRBV9 and TRBJ1-3; 7 bases match TRBD1. In germline, CDR1 is SGDLS, CDR2 YYNGEE. The CDR3 runs 13 residues. V gave up 8 bases and J gave up 2 bases; unmatched junction bases: 4. The CDR3 coding sequence is TGTGCCAGTCAGGGGGTTCCTGGAAACACCATATATTTT. It encodes CASQGVPGNTIYF.

J is TRBJ2-1 and V is TRBV5-5; tentative D call: TRBD1 (5 bases). CDR1 and CDR2 (germline): SGHKS, YYEKEE (reference sequence). V was pared by 0 bases and J by 2 bases, with 15 bases between. The CDR3 is 17 amino acids. CDR3 sequence (DNA): TGTGCCAGCAGCTTGGGGGGCCAAATAAGAGCCTACAATGAGCAGTTCTTC. Translation: CASSLGGQIRAYNEQFF.

The chain carries TRBV12-3 or TRBV12-4 and TRBJ2-3; maybe TRBD2 (6 bases). This CDR3 has 13 residues. V was trimmed by 3 bases and J by 10 bases, leaving 14 bases between them. The CDR3 DNA reads as TGTGCCAGCAGTTTCGCGGGACTTCCGGCGCAGTATTTT. Residues: CASSFAGLPAQYF.